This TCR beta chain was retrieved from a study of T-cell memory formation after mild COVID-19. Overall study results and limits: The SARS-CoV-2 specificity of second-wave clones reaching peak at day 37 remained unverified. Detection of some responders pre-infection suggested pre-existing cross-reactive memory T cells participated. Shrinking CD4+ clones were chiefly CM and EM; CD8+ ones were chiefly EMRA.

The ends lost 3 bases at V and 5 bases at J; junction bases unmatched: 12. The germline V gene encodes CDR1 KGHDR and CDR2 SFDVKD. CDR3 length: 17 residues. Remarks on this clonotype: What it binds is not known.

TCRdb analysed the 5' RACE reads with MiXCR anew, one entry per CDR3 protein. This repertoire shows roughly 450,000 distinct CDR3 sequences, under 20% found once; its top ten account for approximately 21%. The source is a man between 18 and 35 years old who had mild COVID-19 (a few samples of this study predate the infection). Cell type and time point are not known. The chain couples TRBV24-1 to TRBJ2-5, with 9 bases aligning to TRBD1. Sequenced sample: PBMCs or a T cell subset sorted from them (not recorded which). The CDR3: CATSDGAPGTGRETQYF. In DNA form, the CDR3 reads TGTGCCACCAGTGATGGCGCCCCCGGGACAGGGAGGGAGACCCAGTACTTC.